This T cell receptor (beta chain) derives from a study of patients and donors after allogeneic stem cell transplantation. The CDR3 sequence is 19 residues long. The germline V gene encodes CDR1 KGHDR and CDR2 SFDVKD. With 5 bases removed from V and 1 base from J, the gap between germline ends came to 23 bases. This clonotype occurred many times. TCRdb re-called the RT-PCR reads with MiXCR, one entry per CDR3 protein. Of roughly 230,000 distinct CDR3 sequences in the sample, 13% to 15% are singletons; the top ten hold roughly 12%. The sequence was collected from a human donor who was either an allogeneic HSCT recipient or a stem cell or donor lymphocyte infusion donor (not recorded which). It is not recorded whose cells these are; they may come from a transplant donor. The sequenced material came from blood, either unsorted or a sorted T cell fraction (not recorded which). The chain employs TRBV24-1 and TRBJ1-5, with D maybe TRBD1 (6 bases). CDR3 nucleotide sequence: TGTGCCACCAGTGGCAGGGGCCACATTCGAGCGGCGAGCAATCAGCCCCAGCATTTT. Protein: CATSGRGHIRAASNQPQHF.